The 14 T cell receptor beta chains below all came from one sample that was sequenced in a study of T cell changes during pregnancy in multiple sclerosis. This table comes from immunoSEQ multiplex PCR, and its TCRdb copy is limited to in-frame clones, with some not included. The table lists approximately 130,000 clones, around 93% of them singletons, with 6% to 7% in the top ten. The input for sequencing was peripheral blood, taken before pregnancy. Receptors were obtained from a female donor with multiple sclerosis, enrolled in a pregnancy study.

The genes are TRBV27 and TRBJ2-1; tentative D call: TRBD1 (6 bases). V was pared by 4 bases and J by 7 bases, with 11 bases between. The CDR3 is 13 residues long. Germline V gives CDR1 MNHEY, CDR2 SMNVEV (reference sequence). In nucleotides, the CDR3 is TGTGCCAGCAGTTCCGTGAGGGGGAATGAGCAGTTCTTC. Protein sequence: CASSSVRGNEQFF.

The chain carries TRBV19 and TRBJ1-5, with TRBD1 matching over 7 bases. The CDR3 covers 15 residues. Germline CDR1 is LNHDA and CDR2 is SQIVND (reference sequence). Losses at the gene ends were 5 bases for V and 4 bases for J; bases not matched to a gene: 8. The CDR3, as DNA: TGTGCCAGTAGTCTGGGACAGATAGTTAATCAGCCCCAGCATTTT. Translation gives CASSLGQIVNQPQHF.

The CDR3 protein is CASSYSGQGNQPQHF. CDR3 bases: TGTGCCAGCAGTTACTCGGGACAGGGCAATCAGCCCCAGCATTTT. V gene TRBV6-5 combines with J gene TRBJ1-5, with 8 bases that match TRBD1. From germline, CDR1 is MNHEY and CDR2 SVGAGI. This CDR3 region has 15 residues. V dropped 0 bases and J dropped 2; count of bases not matched to a gene: 0.

This chain links TRBV27 with TRBJ2-1; D uncertain. The germline CDR1 and CDR2 sequences are MNHEY and SMNVEV (reference sequence). The CDR3 is 13 amino acids. V dropped 4 bases and J dropped 6 bases, with 10 bases sitting between them. The CDR3 sequence is CASSWALGNEQFF. CDR3 in DNA: TGTGCCAGCAGTTGGGCCCTCGGCAATGAGCAGTTCTTC.

The rearrangement uses TRBV2 and TRBJ1-1; D is perhaps TRBD1 (6 bases). V was clipped by 8 bases and J by 6 bases, with 19 bases between them. This CDR3 contains 14 residues. CDR1 SNHLY and CDR2 FYNNEI come from the germline V gene. The CDR3 loop reads CASGYSGHEAEAFF. The CDR3, as DNA: TGTGCCAGCGGATATTCGGGACATGAGGCTGAAGCTTTCTTT.

The chain joins TRBV13 to TRBJ2-7; D remains unclear. Germline CDR1 is PRHDT and CDR2 is FYEKMQ (reference sequence). This CDR3 is 12 amino acids long. V dropped 1 base and J dropped 3 bases, with 4 bases sitting between them. CDR3 coding DNA: TGTGCCAGCAGCTTAGACTTCTACGAGCAGTACTTC. This encodes CASSLDFYEQYF. The entire variable domain, with the rest obtained from reference TRBV13 and TRBJ2-7, is as follows: AAGVIQSPRHLIKEKRETATLKCYPIPRHDTVYWYQQGPGQDPQFLISFYEKMQSDKGSIPDRFSAQQFSDYHSELNMSSLELGDSALYFCASSLDFYEQYFGPGTRLTVT.

V gene TRBV6-4 combines with J gene TRBJ2-3; D gene unclear. The CDR3 is made up of 14 amino acids. CDR1 and CDR2 from the germline V gene are MRHNA and SNTAGT. Trimming pared 2 bases from V and 1 base from J, leaving 7 bases between. CDR3 region: CASSDTSGTDTQYF. The CDR3 region has the DNA TGTGCCAGCAGTGACACATCTGGCACAGATACGCAGTATTTT.

The V gene is TRBV30, the J gene TRBJ2-1, with 8 bases identical to TRBD2. V lost 0 bases and J lost 6; bases outside the gene matches: 10. Germline-derived CDR1 and CDR2 are GTSNPN and SVGIG (reference sequence). The length of the CDR3 is 16 residues. The CDR3: CAWSVLGGLVANEQFF. The DNA for the CDR3 is TGTGCCTGGAGTGTACTCGGGGGACTAGTCGCCAATGAGCAGTTCTTC.

The genes are TRBV15 and TRBJ1-5; the match to TRBD1 covers 10 bases. Losses at the gene ends were 2 bases for V and 2 bases for J; bases not matched to a gene: 9. Germline V gene sequence: CDR1 LNHNV, CDR2 YYDKDF (reference sequence). CDR3 length: 18 amino acids. The CDR3 protein is CATSRPRQGARGNQPQHF. The CDR3 region has the DNA TGTGCCACCAGCAGACCCCGACAGGGGGCGCGGGGCAATCAGCCCCAGCATTTT.

The chain employs TRBV9 and TRBJ2-2; D uncertain. V was cut by 0 bases and J by 8 bases, with 14 bases left in between. The CDR3 sequence is 15 residues long. Germline V gives CDR1 SGDLS, CDR2 YYNGEE. The CDR3: CASSVGLPIGGELFF. In DNA form, the CDR3 reads TGTGCCAGCAGCGTAGGACTTCCTATTGGGGGGGAGCTGTTTTTT.

This clone occurred once. The V and J genes are TRBV6-5 and TRBJ1-1; tentatively, D is TRBD1 (6 bases). Between the trimmed V and J ends, which lost 0 bases and 5 bases, there was a span of 13 bases. This CDR3 has 15 amino acids. Germline values: CDR1 MNHEY, CDR2 SVGAGI. The CDR3 nucleotides are TGTGCCAGCAGTTACTCGCGGATCCAGGGGACTGAAGCTTTCTTT. Amino acids: CASSYSRIQGTEAFF.

The chain carries TRBV4-2 and TRBJ2-5; D is perhaps TRBD1 (5 bases). CDR1 and CDR2 (germline): LGHNA, YNFKEQ. The CDR3 is 13 residues long. Trimming stripped 4 bases from V and 2 bases from J, with 8 bases between. The CDR3 DNA reads TGTGCCAGCAGCCCCAAGGGGCAAGAGACCCAGTACTTC. Amino acids: CASSPKGQETQYF.

In its sample, this clone was seen once. The gene calls are TRBV5-4 and TRBJ1-1; D gene ambiguous. The germline V gene encodes CDR1 SGHNT and CDR2 YYREEE (reference sequence). This CDR3 spans 14 amino acids. V was clipped by 1 base and J by 1 base, with 8 bases between them. The CDR3 nucleotides read TGTGCCAGCAGCTTGTTCAACAGGAACACTGAAGCTTTCTTT. It translates to CASSLFNRNTEAFF.

CDR3 sequence (DNA): TGCGCCAGCAGCGACACAGGGTCAGAGACCCAGTACTTC. As protein: CASSDTGSETQYF. This chain uses TRBV5-1 with TRBJ2-5; D may be TRBD1 (6 bases). The CDR3 consists of 13 residues. Germline V CDR1 and CDR2: SGHRS, YFSETQ. Trimming left V 4 bases short and J 4 bases short, with 11 bases between.